The rows below give T cell receptor beta chains drawn from one sample of a study of immune characterization of retroperitoneal liposarcoma. One entry per CDR3 protein, called by TCRdb with MiXCR from the PCR reads. The sample shows thousands of distinct CDR3 sequences, 25% to 35% of them seen only once. Sequenced material: tumor tissue. The origin of the receptors is a female donor with retroperitoneal liposarcoma. Each CDR3 is given with its conserved first and last residue. D genes are given only for firm matches. Clone size is shown for a subset of rows, as once, few, many or a class of expanded clone.

. | TRBJ2-7 | few | TRBV6-6 | CASSYSTGPYEQYF | TGTGCCAGCAGTTACTCGACGGGTCCCTACGAGCAGTACTTC
TRBD2 | TRBJ2-7 | many | TRBV28 | CASSFPGLAFYEQYF | TGTGCCAGCAGTTTCCCGGGACTAGCGTTCTACGAGCAGTACTTC
. | TRBJ2-1 | . | TRBV5-1 | CASSPGGSYNEQFF | TGCGCCAGCAGCCCCGGGGGTAGTTACAATGAGCAGTTCTTC
TRBD2 | TRBJ2-1 | . | TRBV11-3 | CASSLAAGSPYEQFF | TGTGCCAGCAGCTTAGCAGCGGGATCTCCCTACGAGCAGTTCTTC
TRBD1 | TRBJ1-5 | many | TRBV5-1 | CASSSGTENQPQHF | TGCGCCAGCAGCTCCGGGACAGAGAATCAGCCCCAGCATTTT
TRBD1 | TRBJ2-5 | . | TRBV11-3 | CASSLLGTGIHETQYF | TGTGCCAGCAGCCTTTTGGGGACAGGGATTCATGAGACCCAGTACTTC
TRBD2 | TRBJ2-3 | few | TRBV6-6 | CASIRLAGGPGDTQYF | TGTGCCAGCATCAGACTAGCGGGAGGTCCCGGAGATACGCAGTATTTT
. | TRBJ1-1 | . | TRBV27 | CASSLGRGTEAFF | TGTGCCAGCAGTCTCGGACGAGGCACTGAAGCTTTCTTT
TRBD2 | TRBJ2-7 | many | TRBV6-1 | CASSHTSGAPYEQYF | TGTGCCAGCAGTCATACTAGCGGGGCCCCCTACGAGCAGTACTTC
. | TRBJ2-7 | many | TRBV6-1 | CATKRRADLYEQYF | TGTGCCACCAAACGGAGGGCGGACCTCTACGAGCAGTACTTC
. | TRBJ1-1 | many | TRBV6-1 | CATYDRIEAFF | TGTGCCACCTATGACAGGATCGAAGCTTTCTTT
. | TRBJ1-2 | medium-sized | TRBV12-3/TRBV12-4 | CASSLGAGYTF | TGTGCCAGCAGTTTGGGGGCTGGCTACACCTTC
TRBD2 | TRBJ2-1 | few | TRBV6-1 | CASSGGLAGGEQFF | TGTGCCAGCAGTGGGGGCCTAGCGGGAGGTGAGCAGTTCTTC
TRBD1 | TRBJ1-1 | . | TRBV7-2 | CASSPRTGGGTEAFF | TGTGCCAGCAGCCCGCGGACAGGGGGGGGCACTGAAGCTTTCTTT
TRBD1 | TRBJ2-5 | . | TRBV5-1 | CASSLGTGNQETQYF | TGCGCCAGCAGCTTGGGGACAGGCAACCAAGAGACCCAGTACTTC
TRBD1 | TRBJ2-4 | . | TRBV6-6 | CASQAGTGALGAKNIQYF | TGTGCCAGTCAAGCCGGGACAGGGGCCCTCGGGGCCAAAAACATTCAGTACTTC
TRBD2 | TRBJ2-7 | many | TRBV27 | CASSPGLAGGPKQYF | TGTGCCAGCAGTCCGGGACTAGCGGGAGGGCCAAAACAGTACTTC
. | TRBJ2-2 | . | TRBV7-2 | CASSLQWTTSNTGELFF | TGTGCCAGCAGCTTGCAATGGACAACGTCGAACACCGGGGAGCTGTTTTTT
TRBD2 | TRBJ2-7 | . | TRBV6-1 | CASSERLAGGNWDEQYF | TGTGCCAGCAGTGAAAGATTAGCGGGAGGGAATTGGGACGAGCAGTACTTC
. | TRBJ2-1 | few | TRBV2 | CASSRNSGTLVDEQFF | TGTGCCAGCAGTCGAAATTCCGGGACCCTCGTAGATGAGCAGTTCTTC
. | TRBJ2-3 | once | TRBV6-1 | CASSEGMGDGTDTQYF | TGTGCCAGCAGTGAAGGGATGGGGGATGGTACAGATACGCAGTATTTT
. | TRBJ2-2 | many | TRBV6-1 | CASSEQGLNTGELFF | TGTGCCAGCAGTGAACAGGGGCTAAACACCGGGGAGCTGTTTTTT
. | TRBJ2-1 | few | TRBV15 | CATSRESGFPYNEQFF | TGTGCCACCAGCAGAGAATCAGGGTTCCCCTACAATGAGCAGTTCTTC
. | TRBJ2-4 | few | TRBV19 | CASSHGKGGNIQYF | TGTGCCAGTAGCCACGGGAAGGGTGGAAACATTCAGTACTTC
. | TRBJ2-1 | . | TRBV6-6 | CASTEEVSSYNEQFF | TGTGCCAGCACCGAGGAGGTGAGCTCCTACAATGAGCAGTTCTTC
. | TRBJ2-1 | medium-sized | TRBV5-1 | CASSLEGPYNEQFF | TGCGCCAGCAGCTTGGAGGGGCCGTACAATGAGCAGTTCTTC
TRBD1 | TRBJ2-1 | many | TRBV6-4 | CASSESETGGGEQFF | TGTGCCAGCAGTGAATCCGAGACAGGGGGCGGTGAGCAGTTCTTC
. | TRBJ2-5 | once | TRBV7-2 | CASSLAERLGTQYF | TGTGCCAGCAGCTTAGCGGAACGACTCGGGACCCAGTACTTC
TRBD2 | TRBJ2-3 | large | TRBV12-3/TRBV12-4 | CASTLTSGREDTQYF | TGTGCCAGCACCCTGACTAGCGGGAGGGAGGATACGCAGTATTTT
. | TRBJ2-3 | . | TRBV12-5 | CASGLGGRSDTQYF | TGTGCTAGTGGTTTGGGAGGACGATCAGATACGCAGTATTTT
. | TRBJ1-3 | few | TRBV7-8 | CASSLMGATGNTIYF | TGTGCCAGCAGCTTAATGGGGGCCACTGGAAACACCATATATTTT
TRBD2 | TRBJ2-5 | many | TRBV6-1 | CASKDGGRGEQYF | TGTGCCAGCAAGGATGGCGGGAGGGGGGAGCAGTACTTC
. | TRBJ2-5 | . | TRBV6-5 | CASSYSGTPEGETQYF | TGTGCCAGCAGTTACTCCGGGACCCCGGAAGGAGAGACCCAGTACTTC
. | TRBJ2-1 | . | TRBV6-1 | CASSEVGPPLFEQFF | TGTGCCAGCAGTGAAGTGGGGCCGCCCCTTTTTGAGCAGTTCTTC
. | TRBJ2-5 | . | TRBV18 | CASSPYSTRVQETQYF | TGTGCCAGCTCCCCTTATTCTACTCGGGTTCAAGAGACCCAGTACTTC
TRBD1 | TRBJ2-1 | . | TRBV18 | CASSLRGIVGDEQFF | TGTGCCAGCTCACTCAGGGGGATAGTTGGTGATGAGCAGTTCTTC
. | TRBJ1-3 | many | TRBV6-1 | CASSDLGPDLSGNTIYF | TGTGCCAGCAGTGACTTAGGGCCAGACCTTTCTGGAAACACCATATATTTT
TRBD2 | TRBJ2-7 | large | TRBV10-1 | CASSPSGSGEQYF | TGCGCCAGCAGTCCGAGCGGGAGCGGCGAGCAGTACTTC
TRBD2 | TRBJ2-1 | many | TRBV12-3/TRBV12-4 | CASSSASGRSGNEQFF | TGTGCCAGCAGTTCCGCTAGCGGGAGATCGGGCAATGAGCAGTTCTTC
TRBD1 | TRBJ1-1 | few | TRBV7-9 | CASSGKGQGNTEAFF | TGTGCCAGCAGCGGGAAGGGACAGGGGAACACTGAAGCTTTCTTT
. | TRBJ1-1 | many | TRBV6-1 | CASSEWDAAVRTEAFF | TGTGCCAGCAGTGAATGGGACGCAGCGGTCAGGACTGAAGCTTTCTTT
. | TRBJ2-7 | many | TRBV7-8 | CASSLAIDRMYEQYF | TGTGCCAGCAGCTTAGCTATCGACAGAATGTACGAGCAGTACTTC
. | TRBJ2-1 | hyperexpanded | TRBV6-1 | CASSEAGEQFF | TGTGCCAGCAGTGAAGCAGGGGAGCAGTTCTTC
TRBD2 | TRBJ2-1 | . | TRBV6-1 | CASSEMGLLGNEQFF | TGTGCCAGCAGTGAAATGGGACTACTTGGCAATGAGCAGTTCTTC
. | TRBJ1-2 | many | TRBV7-6 | CASSFLGGYGYTF | TGTGCCAGCAGCTTTCTGGGTGGCTATGGCTACACCTTC
. | TRBJ2-2 | many | TRBV7-7 | CASSFEETGELFF | TGTGCCAGCAGCTTCGAAGAGACCGGGGAGCTGTTTTTT
TRBD1 | TRBJ1-1 | . | TRBV12-3/TRBV12-4 | CVSSHRPGQATEAFF | TGTGTCAGCAGTCACCGTCCGGGACAGGCCACTGAAGCTTTCTTT
. | TRBJ2-7 | many | TRBV7-2 | CASSTLAYSYEQYF | TGTGCCAGCAGCACTCTAGCGTACTCCTACGAGCAGTACTTC
TRBD1 | TRBJ1-2 | . | TRBV5-6 | CASAGGQGQLSGYTF | TGTGCCAGCGCCGGGGGACAGGGACAACTAAGCGGCTACACCTTC
TRBD1 | TRBJ2-1 | . | TRBV12-3/TRBV12-4 | CASSPRTGSYYEQFF | TGTGCCAGCAGTCCGAGGACAGGGAGCTACTACGAGCAGTTCTTC
TRBD1 | TRBJ1-2 | . | TRBV6-1 | CASKGGGDGYTF | TGTGCCAGCAAAGGAGGGGGCGATGGCTACACCTTC
. | TRBJ2-2 | . | TRBV6-1 | CASSETVVDTGELFF | TGTGCCAGCAGTGAAACCGTAGTGGACACCGGGGAGCTGTTTTTT
. | TRBJ2-5 | . | TRBV6-1 | CASSERQGGSGTQYF | TGTGCCAGCAGTGAAAGGCAGGGGGGATCGGGGACCCAGTACTTC
. | TRBJ2-1 | medium-sized | TRBV27 | CASSWGSSYNEQFF | TGTGCCAGCAGTTGGGGCAGCTCCTACAATGAGCAGTTCTTC
. | TRBJ2-1 | once | TRBV5-6 | CASSLGLSQETQFF | TGTGCCAGCAGCTTGGGGCTATCGCAAGAGACCCAGTTCTTC
TRBD2 | TRBJ2-7 | many | TRBV24-1 | CATSDSTSGSYEQYF | TGTGCCACCAGTGACAGCACTAGCGGGAGTTACGAGCAGTACTTC
TRBD2 | TRBJ2-7 | many | TRBV6-1 | CASSELVGGPGYEQYF | TGTGCCAGCAGTGAATTGGTGGGAGGGCCCGGGTACGAGCAGTACTTC
. | TRBJ1-5 | medium-sized | TRBV11-3 | CASSLTQTPSNQPQHF | TGTGCCAGCAGCTTAACTCAGACACCTAGCAATCAGCCCCAGCATTTT
. | TRBJ2-2 | many | TRBV19 | CASSMFGGTGELFF | TGTGCCAGTAGTATGTTCGGAGGGACCGGGGAGCTGTTTTTT